This T cell receptor beta chain came from a study of Ad26.COV2.S vaccination and SARS-CoV-2 variants. Across the whole study: Of the COV1001 trial arms, the Ad26.COV2.S arm included the donor. Ad26.COV2.S, an intramuscular injection, was given once or twice 56 days apart.

Remarks on this clone: Antigen specificity is unknown.

Study-wide results and caveats: Substantial breadth was reportedly displayed by spike-specific CD8+ and CD4+ T cell responses after vaccination.

Treatment denoted: 19 received Ad26.COV2.S at low or high dose, single or two shots; roughly five received placebo; per-sample allocation not given. It was on day 63 after the first vaccine or placebo injection that samples were taken. Adults aged 18-55 years in Boston included the donor. The CDR3 extends over 11 amino acids. V was cut by 5 bases and J by 4 bases, with 6 bases left in between. The protocol was immunoSEQ multiplex PCR, while the TCRdb copy is restricted to in-frame clones and leaves out a portion. The data hold 300,000 to 400,000 clones, with 75% to 90% observed a single time. The chain links TRBV12-3 or TRBV12-4 to TRBJ2-7; maybe TRBD1 (5 bases). This TCR derives from a person between 18 and 60 years old who received the Ad26.COV2.S COVID-19 vaccine or a placebo. The sequenced sample was peripheral blood, obtained in a trial of Ad26.COV2.S vaccine versus placebo. CDR3: CASSPGYEQYF. The CDR3 DNA follows: TGTGCCAGCAGTCCAGGGTACGAGCAGTACTTC.